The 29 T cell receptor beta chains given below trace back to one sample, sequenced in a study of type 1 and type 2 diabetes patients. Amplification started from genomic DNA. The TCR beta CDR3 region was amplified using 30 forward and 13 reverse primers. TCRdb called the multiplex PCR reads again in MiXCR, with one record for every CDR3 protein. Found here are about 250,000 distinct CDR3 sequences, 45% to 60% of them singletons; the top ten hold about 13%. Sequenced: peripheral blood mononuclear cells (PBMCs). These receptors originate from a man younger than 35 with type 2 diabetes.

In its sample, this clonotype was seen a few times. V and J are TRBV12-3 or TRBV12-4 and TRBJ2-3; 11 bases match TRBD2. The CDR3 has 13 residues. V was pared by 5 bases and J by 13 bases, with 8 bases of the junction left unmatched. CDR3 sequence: CASSRTSGLGEYF. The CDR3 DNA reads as TGTGCCAGCAGTCGGACTAGCGGGCTTGGGGAGTATTTT.

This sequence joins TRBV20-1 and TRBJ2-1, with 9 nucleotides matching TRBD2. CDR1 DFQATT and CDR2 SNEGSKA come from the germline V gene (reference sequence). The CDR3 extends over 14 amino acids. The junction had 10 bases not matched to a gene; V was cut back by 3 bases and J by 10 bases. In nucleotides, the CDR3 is TGCAGTGCTAGGCCAAGCGGGAGGAGGTACGAGCAGTTCTTC. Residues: CSARPSGRRYEQFF.

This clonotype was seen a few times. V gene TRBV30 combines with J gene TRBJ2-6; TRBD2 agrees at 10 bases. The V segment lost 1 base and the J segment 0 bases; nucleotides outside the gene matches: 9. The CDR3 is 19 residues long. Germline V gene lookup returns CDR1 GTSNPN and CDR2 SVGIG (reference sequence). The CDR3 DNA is TGTGCCTGGAGTGGACGTAGGACTAGCGGTTTCTCTGGGGCCAACGTCCTGACTTTC. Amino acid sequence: CAWSGRRTSGFSGANVLTF.

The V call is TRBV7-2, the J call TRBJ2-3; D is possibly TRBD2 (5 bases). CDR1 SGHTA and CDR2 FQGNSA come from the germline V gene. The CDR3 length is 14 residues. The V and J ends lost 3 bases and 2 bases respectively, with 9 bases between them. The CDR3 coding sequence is TGTGCCAGCAGCTTGGGAGCGGCCACAGATACGCAGTATTTT. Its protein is CASSLGAATDTQYF.

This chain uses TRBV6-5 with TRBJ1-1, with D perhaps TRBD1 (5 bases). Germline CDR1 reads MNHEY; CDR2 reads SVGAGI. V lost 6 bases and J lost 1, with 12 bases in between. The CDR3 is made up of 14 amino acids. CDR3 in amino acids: CASRRDGSNTEAFF. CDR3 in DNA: TGTGCCAGCAGGCGGGACGGCTCGAACACTGAAGCTTTCTTT.

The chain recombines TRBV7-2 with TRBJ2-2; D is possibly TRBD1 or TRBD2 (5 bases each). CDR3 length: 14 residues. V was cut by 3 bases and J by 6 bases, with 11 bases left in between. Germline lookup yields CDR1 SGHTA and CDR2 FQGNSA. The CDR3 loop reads CASSFLVGPGELFF. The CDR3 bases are TGTGCCAGCAGCTTTCTAGTGGGACCCGGGGAGCTGTTTTTT.

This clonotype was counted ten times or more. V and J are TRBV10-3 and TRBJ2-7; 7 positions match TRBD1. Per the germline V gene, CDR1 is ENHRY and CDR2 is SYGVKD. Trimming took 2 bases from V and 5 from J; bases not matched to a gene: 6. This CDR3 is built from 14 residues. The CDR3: CAISEPDREHEQYF. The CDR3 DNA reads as TGTGCCATCAGTGAGCCAGACAGGGAGCACGAGCAGTACTTC.

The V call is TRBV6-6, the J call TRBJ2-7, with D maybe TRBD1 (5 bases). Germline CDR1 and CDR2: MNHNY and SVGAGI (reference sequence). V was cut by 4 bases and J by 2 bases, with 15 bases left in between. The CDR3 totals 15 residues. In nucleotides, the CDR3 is TGTGCCAGCAGTTTCGACACAGGCTCAGCCTACGAGCAGTACTTC. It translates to CASSFDTGSAYEQYF.

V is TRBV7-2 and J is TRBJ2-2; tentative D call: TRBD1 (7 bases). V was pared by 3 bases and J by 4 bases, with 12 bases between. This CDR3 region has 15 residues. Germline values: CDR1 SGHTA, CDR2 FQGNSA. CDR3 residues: CASSFAGQSTGELFF. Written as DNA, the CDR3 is TGTGCCAGCAGCTTTGCGGGACAGAGCACCGGGGAGCTGTTTTTT.

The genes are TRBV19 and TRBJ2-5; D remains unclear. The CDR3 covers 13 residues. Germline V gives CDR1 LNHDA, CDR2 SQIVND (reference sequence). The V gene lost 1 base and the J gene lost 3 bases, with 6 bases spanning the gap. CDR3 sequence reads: CASSIVSKETQYF. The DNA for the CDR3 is TGTGCCAGTAGTATAGTTAGCAAAGAGACCCAGTACTTC.

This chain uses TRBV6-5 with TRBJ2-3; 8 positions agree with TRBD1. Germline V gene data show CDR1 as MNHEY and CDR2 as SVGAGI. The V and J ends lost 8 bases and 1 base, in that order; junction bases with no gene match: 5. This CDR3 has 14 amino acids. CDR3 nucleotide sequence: TGTGCCAGCTCAATGGACAGGGGCACAGATACGCAGTATTTT. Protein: CASSMDRGTDTQYF.

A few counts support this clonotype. The CDR3: CASQGQVNTEAFF. DNA of the CDR3: TGCGCCAGCCAAGGACAGGTGAACACTGAAGCTTTCTTT. V and J are TRBV10-1 and TRBJ1-1; 7 nucleotides agree with TRBD1. In germline, CDR1 is WNHNN, CDR2 SYGVQD (reference sequence). CDR3 length: 13 amino acids. Trimming at V came to 8 bases and at J to 0 bases, leaving 3 bases not matched to a gene.

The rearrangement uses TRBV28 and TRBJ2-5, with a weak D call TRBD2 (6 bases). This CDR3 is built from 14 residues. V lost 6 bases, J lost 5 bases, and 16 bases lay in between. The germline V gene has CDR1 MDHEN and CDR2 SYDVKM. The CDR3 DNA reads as TGTGCCAGCAGCGTATTCGGGGGACGGGAGACCCAGTACTTC. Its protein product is CASSVFGGRETQYF.

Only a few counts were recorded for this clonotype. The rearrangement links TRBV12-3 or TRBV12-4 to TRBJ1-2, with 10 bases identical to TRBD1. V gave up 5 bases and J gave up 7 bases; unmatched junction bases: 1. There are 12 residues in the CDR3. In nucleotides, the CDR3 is TGTGCCAGCAGTGACAGGGGGCCTGGCTACACCTTC. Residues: CASSDRGPGYTF.

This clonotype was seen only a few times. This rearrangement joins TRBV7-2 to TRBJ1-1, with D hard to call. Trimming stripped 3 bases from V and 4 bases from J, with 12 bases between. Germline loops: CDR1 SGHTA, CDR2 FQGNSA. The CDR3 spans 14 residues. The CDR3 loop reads CASSLTLEGTEAFF. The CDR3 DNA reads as TGTGCCAGCAGCTTGACCCTAGAGGGCACTGAAGCTTTCTTT.

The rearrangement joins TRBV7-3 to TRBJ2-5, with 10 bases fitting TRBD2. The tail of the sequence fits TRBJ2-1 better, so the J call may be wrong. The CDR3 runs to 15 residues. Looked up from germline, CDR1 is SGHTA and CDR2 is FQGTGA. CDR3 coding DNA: TGTGCCAGCAGCTCTGGGACTAGCGTAGACAATGAGCAGTTCTTC. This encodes CASSSGTSVDNEQFF.

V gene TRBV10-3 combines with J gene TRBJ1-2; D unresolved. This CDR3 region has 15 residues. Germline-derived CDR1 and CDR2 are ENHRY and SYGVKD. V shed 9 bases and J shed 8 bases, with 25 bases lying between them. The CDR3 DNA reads TGTGCCATAAGATCGCTTCCAGAAGAGGGATCGGGCTACACCTTC. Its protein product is CAIRSLPEEGSGYTF.

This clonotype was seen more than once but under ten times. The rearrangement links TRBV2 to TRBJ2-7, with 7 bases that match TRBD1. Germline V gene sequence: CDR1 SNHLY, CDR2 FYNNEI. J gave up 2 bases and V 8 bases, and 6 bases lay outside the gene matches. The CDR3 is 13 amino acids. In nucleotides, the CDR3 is TGTGCCAGCCAACAGGGGAAACCCTACGAGCAGTACTTC. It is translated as CASQQGKPYEQYF.

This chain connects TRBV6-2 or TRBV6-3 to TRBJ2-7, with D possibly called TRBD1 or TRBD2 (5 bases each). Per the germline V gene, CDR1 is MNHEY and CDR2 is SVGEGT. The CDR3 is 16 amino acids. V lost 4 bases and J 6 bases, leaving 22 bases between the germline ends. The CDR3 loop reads CASSLSPGPAPSEQYF. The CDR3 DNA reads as TGTGCCAGCAGTTTGTCCCCGGGACCTGCCCCCAGCGAGCAGTACTTC.

The CDR3 nucleotides read TGTGCCAGCAGCTCAGGGGGCTGGGGGGAGACCCAGTACTTC. This encodes CASSSGGWGETQYF. The chain combines TRBV7-2 with TRBJ2-5, with 8 positions matching TRBD1. The CDR3 spans 14 residues. Germline V gene lookup returns CDR1 SGHTA and CDR2 FQGNSA. The J segment lost 5 bases and the V segment lost 4 bases, leaving 6 bases of the junction unmatched.

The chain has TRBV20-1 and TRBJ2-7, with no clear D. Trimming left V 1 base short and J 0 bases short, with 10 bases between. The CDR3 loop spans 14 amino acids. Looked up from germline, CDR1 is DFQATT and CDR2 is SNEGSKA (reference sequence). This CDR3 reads CSARVLGISYEQYF. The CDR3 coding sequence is TGCAGTGCTAGAGTCCTAGGGATCTCCTACGAGCAGTACTTC.

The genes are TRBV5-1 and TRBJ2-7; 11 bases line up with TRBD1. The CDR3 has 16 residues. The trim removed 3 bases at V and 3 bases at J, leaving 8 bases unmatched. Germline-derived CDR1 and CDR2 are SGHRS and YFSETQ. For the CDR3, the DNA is TGCGCCAGCAGCTGGGGACAGGGGGATGTGGGCTACGAGCAGTACTTC. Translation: CASSWGQGDVGYEQYF.

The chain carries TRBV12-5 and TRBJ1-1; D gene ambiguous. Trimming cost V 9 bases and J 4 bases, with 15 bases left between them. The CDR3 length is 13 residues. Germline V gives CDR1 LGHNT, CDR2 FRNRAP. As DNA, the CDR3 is TGTGCTAGCTCAACCGAGTCGGGCACTGAAGCTTTCTTT. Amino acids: CASSTESGTEAFF.

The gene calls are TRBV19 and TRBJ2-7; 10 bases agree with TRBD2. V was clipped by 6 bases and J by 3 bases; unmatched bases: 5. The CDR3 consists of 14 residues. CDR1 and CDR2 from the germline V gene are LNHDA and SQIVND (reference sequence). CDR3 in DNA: TGTGCCAGTAGCAGGACTAGCGGAGGCTACGAGCAGTACTTC. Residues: CASSRTSGGYEQYF. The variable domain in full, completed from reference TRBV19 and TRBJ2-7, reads DGGITQSPKYLFRKEGQNVTLSCEQNLNHDAMYWYRQDPGQGLRLIYYSQIVNDFQKGDIAEGYSVSREKKESFPLTVTSAQKNPTAFYLCASSRTSGGYEQYFGPGTRLTVT.

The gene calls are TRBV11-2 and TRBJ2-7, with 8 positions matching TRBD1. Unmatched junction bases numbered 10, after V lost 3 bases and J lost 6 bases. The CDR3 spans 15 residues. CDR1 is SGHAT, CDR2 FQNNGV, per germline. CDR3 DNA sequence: TGTGCCAGCAGCTTCTCCGGGACAGGTCCCCGCGAGCAGTACTTC. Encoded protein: CASSFSGTGPREQYF.

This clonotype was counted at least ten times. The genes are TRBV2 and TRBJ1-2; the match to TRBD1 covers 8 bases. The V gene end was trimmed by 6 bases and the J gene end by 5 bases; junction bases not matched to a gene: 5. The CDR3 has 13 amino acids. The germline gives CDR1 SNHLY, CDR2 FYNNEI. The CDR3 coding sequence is TGTGCCAGCAGGCAGGGGGCCGGTTATGGCTACACCTTC. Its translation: CASRQGAGYGYTF.

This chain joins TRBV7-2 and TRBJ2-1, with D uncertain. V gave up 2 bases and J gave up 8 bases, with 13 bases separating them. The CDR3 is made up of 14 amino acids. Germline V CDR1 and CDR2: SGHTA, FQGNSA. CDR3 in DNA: TGTGCCAGCAGCTTACCTTCTCTGATGGATGAGCAGTTCTTC. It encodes CASSLPSLMDEQFF.

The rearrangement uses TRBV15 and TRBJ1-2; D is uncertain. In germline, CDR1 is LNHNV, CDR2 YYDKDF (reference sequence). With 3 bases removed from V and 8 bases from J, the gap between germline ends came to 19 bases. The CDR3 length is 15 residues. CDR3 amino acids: CATSRSGGLVQGYTF. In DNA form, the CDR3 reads TGTGCCACCAGCAGGTCAGGCGGTCTCGTCCAGGGCTACACCTTC.

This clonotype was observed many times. The CDR3 DNA reads as TGCGCCAGCAAAAACGTCGACTTTTCGTGGCAGTTCTTC. This translates into CASKNVDFSWQFF. The chain is built from TRBV10-2 and TRBJ2-1; D is undetermined. CDR1 is WSHSY and CDR2 is SAAADI in the germline V gene. V lost 7 bases and J 12 bases, leaving 19 bases between the germline ends. There are 13 residues in the CDR3.